These T cell receptor beta chains were read from a single sample in a study of OX40 agonist ivuxolimab in advanced cancers. TCRdb keeps only in-frame clones here, not all; method: immunoSEQ multiplex PCR. Of 55,000 to 80,000 clones listed, roughly 88% were seen once; the top ten hold approximately 3%. The starting material was CD4+ or CD8+ T cells sorted from blood, obtained in a trial of the OX40 agonist ivuxolimab. Receptor source: an adult with an advanced solid tumor such as melanoma, head and neck, liver or kidney cancer. Each CDR3 is given with its conserved first and last residue. A D gene is named only where the DNA matches it firmly. The listing skips clone size in some rows; elsewhere it reads once, few, many or a size class.

V gene	J gene	clone size	D gene	CDR3 DNA	CDR3 protein
TRBV4-2	TRBJ2-1	.	.	TGTGCCAGCAGCCTTGGACTGGGCGTGGGGAACAATGAGCAGTTCTTC	CASSLGLGVGNNEQFF
TRBV6-1	TRBJ2-7	.	.	TGTGCCAGCAGTGAAAATATTAGGTGGCAGATGAGGTCCTACGAGCAGTACTTC	CASSENIRWQMRSYEQYF
TRBV5-4	TRBJ2-7	.	.	TGTGCCAGCAGCCCCTCAGGGTACTCCTACGAGCAGTACTTC	CASSPSGYSYEQYF
TRBV12-2	TRBJ2-7	.	.	TGTGCAAGTCGCGCAACAGGGGGCTGGGAGCAGTACTTC	CASRATGGWEQYF
TRBV7-2	TRBJ1-6	once	.	TGTGCCAGCAGCTTAGTTGGGGGAGTGGGGAATTCACCCCTCCACTTT	CASSLVGGVGNSPLHF
TRBV4-3	TRBJ2-3	.	.	TGCGCCAGCAGCCCTCGGACAGCTGATACGCAGTATTTT	CASSPRTADTQYF
TRBV7-2	TRBJ1-6	once	TRBD1	TGTGCCAGCAGCCGACAGGGGGCGCCTGGAAATTCACCCCTCCACTTT	CASSRQGAPGNSPLHF
TRBV7-3	TRBJ2-1	.	.	TGTGCCAGCAGCTCCCTGACTAACAATGAGCAGTTCTTC	CASSSLTNNEQFF
TRBV7-3	TRBJ2-2	.	TRBD2	TGTGCCAGCAGCTTAATGGGACTAGCGGATGCCACCGGGGAGCTGTTTTTT	CASSLMGLADATGELFF
TRBV6-5	TRBJ1-5	.	.	TGTGCCAGCAGTCACTCGGGGGGAGGAAGCAATCAGCCCCAGCATTTT	CASSHSGGGSNQPQHF
TRBV2	TRBJ1-2	.	.	TGTGCCAGTACCCGGAGGGCCTATGGCTACACCTTC	CASTRRAYGYTF
TRBV5-5	TRBJ2-7	.	TRBD1	TGTGCCAGCAGCTTGCGACAGGGCTCCTACGAGCAGTACTTC	CASSLRQGSYEQYF
TRBV18	TRBJ2-2	.	TRBD2	TGTGCCAGCTCACGACGGACTAGCGGGGGGGCGAGCACCGGGGAGCTGTTTTTT	CASSRRTSGGASTGELFF
TRBV11-1	TRBJ1-2	.	.	TGTGCCAGCAGCTTAGATTTGGAAGGGCTCAACTATGGCTACACCTTC	CASSLDLEGLNYGYTF
TRBV19	TRBJ2-5	.	TRBD2	TGTGCCAGTCGGGTTCTTGGCGGGGGGCAAGAGACCCAGTACTTC	CASRVLGGGQETQYF
TRBV7-2	TRBJ2-1	.	.	TGTGCCAGCAGGGAGGGCCCGAACAATGAGCAGTTCTTC	CASREGPNNEQFF
TRBV5-5	TRBJ2-1	.	TRBD2	TGTGCCAGCAGCTTGGCCCTAGCGGGGGGCCGAGGCTCCTACAATGAGCAGTTCTTC	CASSLALAGGRGSYNEQFF
TRBV28	TRBJ1-6	.	.	TGTGCCAGCATTGGGGGCATCGGGAATTCACCCCTCCACTTT	CASIGGIGNSPLHF
TRBV7-9	TRBJ1-1	few	.	TGTGCCAGCAGCTTAAGCAGCGGAGACACTGAAGCTTTCTTT	CASSLSSGDTEAFF
TRBV5-1	TRBJ2-2	.	.	TGCGCCAGCAGCTTGTCGGAACAGACGAACACCGGGGAGCTGTTTTTT	CASSLSEQTNTGELFF
TRBV6-8	TRBJ2-7	.	.	TGTGCCAGCAGCCATAGGGCCACTATGGCCCGCTACGAGCAGTACTTC	CASSHRATMARYEQYF
TRBV10-3	TRBJ2-5	.	.	TGTGCCATCAAGGGGGGCCGGGAGACCCAGTACTTC	CAIKGGRETQYF
TRBV11-3	TRBJ2-3	.	.	TGTGCCAGCAGCTTAGAGGGCAGAGTAGCAGATACGCAGTATTTT	CASSLEGRVADTQYF
TRBV29-1	TRBJ1-5	few	.	TGCAGCGTTTCCTGGGGCAATCAGCCCCAGCATTTT	CSVSWGNQPQHF
TRBV28	TRBJ1-1	.	TRBD1	TGTGCCAGCAGTTTATTGACAGGGGGTATGTCAGCTTTCTTT	CASSLLTGGMSAFF
TRBV6-1	TRBJ1-5	.	.	TGTGCCAGCAGTGAGAATCAGCCCCAGCATTTT	CASSENQPQHF
TRBV5-1	TRBJ1-1	few	.	TGCGCCAGCAGCTTGGCAGTTATGAACACTGAAGCTTTCTTT	CASSLAVMNTEAFF
TRBV7-3	TRBJ2-3	.	TRBD2	TGTGCCAGCAGCCCCGGACTAGATACAGATACGCAGTATTTT	CASSPGLDTDTQYF
TRBV7-9	TRBJ2-7	.	.	TGTGCCAGCGGACCCCGCGGGGGGGACAGGGGAGCCTACGAGCAGTACTTC	CASGPRGGDRGAYEQYF
TRBV7-9	TRBJ2-1	.	.	TGTGCCAGCAGCTTAGGGGCTGACCGGTACAATGAGCAGTTCTTC	CASSLGADRYNEQFF
TRBV5-4	TRBJ2-5	.	TRBD1	TGTGCCAGCAGCTTGGCAGGGGGAGAGACCCAGTACTTC	CASSLAGGETQYF
TRBV19	TRBJ2-7	.	TRBD1	TGTGCCAGTAGTCCGGGACAGGCGGTCACCTACGAGCAGTACTTC	CASSPGQAVTYEQYF
TRBV7-6	TRBJ1-3	.	TRBD1	TGTGCCAGCAGCTTAGGGGACAGGGGGCGCGGAAACACCATATATTTT	CASSLGDRGRGNTIYF
TRBV7-3	TRBJ2-7	.	.	TGTGCCAGCAGCTACTCCGGACGTGGGGGGACCTCATCCTACGAGCAGTACTTC	CASSYSGRGGTSSYEQYF
TRBV6-5	TRBJ2-2	.	.	TGTGCCAGCAGCCACCGCCGCGGGGCCGGGGAGCTGTTTTTT	CASSHRRGAGELFF
TRBV18	TRBJ2-5	.	.	TGTGCCAGCTCTGTGGACAGACAAGAGACCCAGTACTTC	CASSVDRQETQYF
TRBV6-6	TRBJ1-1	.	.	TGTGCCAGCAGCCCCAATGGACTGAACACTGAAGCTTTCTTT	CASSPNGLNTEAFF
TRBV20-1	TRBJ1-2	few	.	TGCAGTGCCAGGGACAGCTACACCTTC	CSARDSYTF
TRBV9	TRBJ2-7	.	.	TGTGCCAGCAGCGTAGTAGTCCCCTTTTATAGCGTCTCCTACGAGCAGTACTTC	CASSVVVPFYSVSYEQYF
TRBV30	TRBJ1-1	.	.	TGTGCCTGGGGGTGGGGTGAAGCTTTCTTT	CAWGWGEAFF
TRBV9	TRBJ2-3	.	.	TGTGCCAGCAGCGTACTCGGCCGGGGGAGCACAGATACGCAGTATTTT	CASSVLGRGSTDTQYF
TRBV9	TRBJ1-1	.	.	TGTGCCAGCAGCCCTTCGGGGGGGGGTGGCACTGAAGCTTTCTTT	CASSPSGGGGTEAFF
TRBV2	TRBJ2-3	.	.	TGTGCCAGCAGGGAACGCACAGATACGCAGTATTTT	CASRERTDTQYF
TRBV18	TRBJ2-1	.	.	TGTGCCAGCTTACCAAATTTACCTATCTACAATGAGCAGTTCTTC	CASLPNLPIYNEQFF
TRBV4-3	TRBJ2-3	.	TRBD2	TGCGCCAGCAGCCAAGTCTCTAGCGGGGGGGTCAAGGATACGCAGTATTTT	CASSQVSSGGVKDTQYF
TRBV7-2	TRBJ2-1	.	TRBD2	TGTGCCAGCAGCTTAGCTAGCGGGGGGCCCTGGGATGAGCAGTTCTTC	CASSLASGGPWDEQFF
TRBV4-3	TRBJ1-4	few	TRBD1	TGCGCCAGCAGCCCCGGGACAGCCCCCCTGGTAAAACTGTTTTTT	CASSPGTAPLVKLFF
TRBV12-5	TRBJ2-6	.	.	TGTGCTAGTGGACCTTCTGGGGCCAACGTCCTGACTTTC	CASGPSGANVLTF